Below, one T cell receptor beta chain is given with its context. This entry comes from a study of blood T cell repertoires in COVID-19. V was clipped by 3 bases and J by 0 bases, with 15 bases between them. This CDR3 spans 18 amino acids. Germline loops: CDR1 LNHNV, CDR2 YYDKDF (reference sequence). TCRdb's copy holds only in-frame clones and misses some; the assay was immunoSEQ multiplex PCR. This sample has over 150,000 clones, with around nine tenths found just once. Sequencing input: peripheral blood. The rearrangement uses TRBV15 and TRBJ2-6; weak D call: TRBD1 (6 bases). The receptor comes from a woman aged 18-30 years who had recovered from COVID-19. The CDR3 reads CATSSTQGKSSGANVLTF. In nucleotides, the CDR3 is TGTGCCACCAGCAGTACACAGGGTAAGAGCTCTGGGGCCAACGTCCTGACTTTC.